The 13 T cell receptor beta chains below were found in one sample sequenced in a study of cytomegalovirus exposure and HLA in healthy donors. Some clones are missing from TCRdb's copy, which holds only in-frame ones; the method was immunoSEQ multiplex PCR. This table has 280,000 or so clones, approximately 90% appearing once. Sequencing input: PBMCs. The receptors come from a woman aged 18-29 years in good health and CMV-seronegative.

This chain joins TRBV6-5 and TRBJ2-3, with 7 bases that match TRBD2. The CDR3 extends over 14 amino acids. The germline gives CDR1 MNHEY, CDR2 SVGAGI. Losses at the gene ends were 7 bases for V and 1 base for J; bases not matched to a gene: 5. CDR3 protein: CASKLAHGTDTQYF. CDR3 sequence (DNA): TGTGCCAGCAAACTAGCGCACGGCACAGATACGCAGTATTTT.

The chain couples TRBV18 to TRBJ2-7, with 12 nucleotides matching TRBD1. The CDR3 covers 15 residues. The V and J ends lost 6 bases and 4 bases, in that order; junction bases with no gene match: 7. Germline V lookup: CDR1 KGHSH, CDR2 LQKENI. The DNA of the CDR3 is TGTGCCAGCTCGGAACCGGGACAGGGGGCTTACGAGCAGTACTTC. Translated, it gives CASSEPGQGAYEQYF.

CDR3 residues: CASSSYRGYEQYF. The CDR3 bases are TGTGCCAGCAGTTCCTATAGGGGGTACGAGCAGTACTTC. The rearrangement joins TRBV28 to TRBJ2-7, with D tentatively TRBD1 (6 bases). CDR1 and CDR2 from the germline V gene are MDHEN and SYDVKM. V was cut by 4 bases and J by 4 bases, with 11 bases left in between. The CDR3 loop spans 13 amino acids.

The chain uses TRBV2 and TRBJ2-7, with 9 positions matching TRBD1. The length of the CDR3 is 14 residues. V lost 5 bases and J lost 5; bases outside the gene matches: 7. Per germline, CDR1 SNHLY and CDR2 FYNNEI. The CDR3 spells CASSPDRGVDEQYF. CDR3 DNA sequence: TGTGCCAGCAGTCCAGACAGGGGGGTTGACGAGCAGTACTTC.

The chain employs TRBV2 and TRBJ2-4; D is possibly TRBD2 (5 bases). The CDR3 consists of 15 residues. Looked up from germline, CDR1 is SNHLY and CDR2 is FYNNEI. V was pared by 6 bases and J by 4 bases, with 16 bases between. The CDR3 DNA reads TGTGCCAGCAGCCAGAGGGCAGCGGTTAAAAACATTCAGTACTTC. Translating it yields CASSQRAAVKNIQYF.

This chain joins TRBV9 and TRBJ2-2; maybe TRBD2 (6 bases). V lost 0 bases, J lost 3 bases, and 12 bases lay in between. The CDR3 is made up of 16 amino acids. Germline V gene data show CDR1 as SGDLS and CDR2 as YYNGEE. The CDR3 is CASSVVPGSHTGELFF. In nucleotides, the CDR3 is TGTGCCAGCAGCGTAGTCCCCGGGAGTCACACCGGGGAGCTGTTTTTT. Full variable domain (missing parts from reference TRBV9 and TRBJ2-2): DSGVTQTPKHLITATGQRVTLRCSPRSGDLSVYWYQQSLDQGLQFLIQYYNGEERAKGNILERFSAQQFPDLHSELNLSSLELGDSALYFCASSVVPGSHTGELFFGEGSRLTVL.

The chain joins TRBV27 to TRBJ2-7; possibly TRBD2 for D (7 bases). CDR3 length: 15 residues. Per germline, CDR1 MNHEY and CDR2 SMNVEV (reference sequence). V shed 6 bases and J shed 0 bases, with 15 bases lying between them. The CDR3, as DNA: TGTGCCAGCAGACGAAACAGGGAGGGCTCCTACGAGCAGTACTTC. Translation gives CASRRNREGSYEQYF.

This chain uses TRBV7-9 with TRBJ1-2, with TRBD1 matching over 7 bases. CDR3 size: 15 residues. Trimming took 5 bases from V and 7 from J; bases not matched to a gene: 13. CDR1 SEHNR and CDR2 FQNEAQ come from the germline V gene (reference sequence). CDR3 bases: TGTGCCAGCAGCCTGGGACAGCCTCTGTTAAGTGGCTACACCTTC. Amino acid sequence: CASSLGQPLLSGYTF.

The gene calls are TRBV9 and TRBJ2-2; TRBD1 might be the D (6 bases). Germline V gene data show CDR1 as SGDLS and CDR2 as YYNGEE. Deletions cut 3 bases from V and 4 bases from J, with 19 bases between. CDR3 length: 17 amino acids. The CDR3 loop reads CASSGAVRDNGTGELFF. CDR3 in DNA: TGTGCCAGCAGCGGAGCGGTCCGGGACAATGGCACCGGGGAGCTGTTTTTT.

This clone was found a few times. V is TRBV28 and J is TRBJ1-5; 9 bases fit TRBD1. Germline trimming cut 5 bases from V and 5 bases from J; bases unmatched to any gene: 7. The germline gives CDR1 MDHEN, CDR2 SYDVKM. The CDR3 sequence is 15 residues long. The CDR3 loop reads CASSPEDRGYQPQHF. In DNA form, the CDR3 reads TGTGCCAGCAGTCCCGAGGACAGGGGATATCAGCCCCAGCATTTT. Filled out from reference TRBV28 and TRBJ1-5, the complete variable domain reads DVKVTQSSRYLVKRTGEKVFLECVQDMDHENMFWYRQDPGLGLRLIYFSYDVKMKEKGDIPEGYSVSREKKERFSLILESASTNQTSMYLCASSPEDRGYQPQHFGDGTRLSIL.

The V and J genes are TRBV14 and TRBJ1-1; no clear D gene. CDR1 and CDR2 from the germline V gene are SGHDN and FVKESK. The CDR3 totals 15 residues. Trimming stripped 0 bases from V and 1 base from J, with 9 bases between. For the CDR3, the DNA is TGTGCCAGCAGCCAAGAAGCACAGCCGAACACTGAAGCTTTCTTT. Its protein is CASSQEAQPNTEAFF.

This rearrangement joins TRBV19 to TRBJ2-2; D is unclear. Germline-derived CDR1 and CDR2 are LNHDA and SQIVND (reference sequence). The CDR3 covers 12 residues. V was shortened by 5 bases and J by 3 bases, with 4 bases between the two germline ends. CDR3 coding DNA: TGTGCCAGTAGTCTTTACACCGGGGAGCTGTTTTTT. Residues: CASSLYTGELFF.

The CDR3 DNA reads as TGTGCCAGCAAATCCTCTGTGGGACAGGGTTCTGGAAACACCATATATTTT. Translation: CASKSSVGQGSGNTIYF. This chain joins TRBV13 and TRBJ1-3; 9 bases align to TRBD1. This CDR3 has 17 amino acids. With 7 bases clipped from V and 1 base from J, the junction kept 11 bases outside the gene matches. From germline, CDR1 is PRHDT and CDR2 FYEKMQ (reference sequence).